These 12 T cell receptor beta chains originate from one sample sequenced in a study of PD-1 blockade in classical Hodgkin lymphoma. Time point in this sample: cycle 4 day 1 (C4D1), after about 6 weeks of nivolumab. Exposure to brentuximab vedotin varied, and each patient had relapsed following autologous stem cell transplantation. The table came from immunoSEQ multiplex PCR; TCRdb's copy has only in-frame clones and leaves some out. This sample yields more than 15,000 clones, of which around four fifths are seen a single time; around an eighth belongs to the top ten. The material sequenced was peripheral blood mononuclear cells (PBMCs), taken before the fourth cycle of nivolumab. The receptors stem from a human donor with classical Hodgkin lymphoma.

This clone showed up just once. The chain recombines TRBV7-9 with TRBJ2-1; D ambiguous. This CDR3 is built from 11 residues. Germline V lookup: CDR1 SEHNR, CDR2 FQNEAQ (reference sequence). The V and J ends lost 1 base and 10 bases respectively, with 5 bases between them. For the CDR3, the DNA is TGTGCCAGCAGCTTAGTCGACGAGCAGTTCTTC. This encodes CASSLVDEQFF. Full variable domain (rest looked up from reference TRBV7-9 and TRBJ2-1): DTGVSQNPRHKITKRGQNVTFRCDPISEHNRLYWYRQTLGQGPEFLTYFQNEAQLEKSRLLSDRFSAERPKGSFSTLEIQRTEQGDSAMYLCASSLVDEQFFGPGTRLTVL.

This chain joins TRBV7-9 and TRBJ1-2; no firm D call. V was cut by 4 bases and J by 5 bases, with 8 bases left in between. Germline V gives CDR1 SEHNR, CDR2 FQNEAQ (reference sequence). This CDR3 has 12 residues. The CDR3: CASSSLLYGYTF. The DNA of the CDR3 is TGTGCCAGCAGCTCCCTTTTGTATGGCTACACCTTC. Full variable domain (missing parts from reference TRBV7-9 and TRBJ1-2): DTGVSQNPRHKITKRGQNVTFRCDPISEHNRLYWYRQTLGQGPEFLTYFQNEAQLEKSRLLSDRFSAERPKGSFSTLEIQRTEQGDSAMYLCASSSLLYGYTFGSGTRLTVV.

This rearrangement joins TRBV5-1 to TRBJ2-5, with D possibly TRBD2 on 6 matching bases. This CDR3 has 14 amino acids. Germline CDR1 reads SGHRS; CDR2 reads YFSETQ. V was cut by 4 bases and J by 5 bases, with 15 bases left in between. DNA of the CDR3: TGCGCCAGCAGCAACCCCACTAGCTCGGAGACCCAGTACTTC. Residues: CASSNPTSSETQYF.

DNA of the CDR3: TGCGCCAGCAGCTTGAGTGGGATAGAGACCCAGTACTTC. Amino acid sequence: CASSLSGIETQYF. V usage is TRBV5-1 and J usage is TRBJ2-5; D is uncertain. V lost 1 base to trimming and J lost 4 bases, with 8 bases between them. Germline-derived CDR1 and CDR2 are SGHRS and YFSETQ. This CDR3 has 13 residues.

The chain is built from TRBV25-1 and TRBJ1-1; D not resolved. Germline CDR1 and CDR2: MGHDK and SYGVNS. V was clipped by 1 base and J by 1 base, with 10 bases between them. The CDR3 totals 15 residues. The CDR3 DNA is TGTGCCAGCAGTGAATCGGTCAGGACGAACACTGAAGCTTTCTTT. It encodes CASSESVRTNTEAFF.

The chain uses TRBV7-9 and TRBJ2-5; the D is unclear. The germline CDR1 and CDR2 sequences are SEHNR and FQNEAQ (reference sequence). The CDR3 has 14 residues. V lost 1 base and J 1 base, leaving 7 bases between the germline ends. Here the CDR3 DNA reads TGTGCCAGCAGCTTAGGTGGCAGCCAAGAGACCCAGTACTTC. It is translated as CASSLGGSQETQYF.

The chain has TRBV5-8 and TRBJ1-2; D is uncertain. Germline values: CDR1 SGHTS, CDR2 YDEGEE. V shed 3 bases and J shed 7 bases, with 13 bases lying between them. The length of the CDR3 is 13 residues. CDR3: CASSSRPPVGYTF. The DNA of the CDR3 is TGTGCCAGCAGCTCCAGGCCGCCTGTTGGCTACACCTTC.

The chain uses TRBV13 and TRBJ2-2, with TRBD2 identical over 7 bases. The CDR3 sequence is 14 residues long. Unmatched junction bases numbered 6, after V lost 10 bases and J lost 1 base. CDR1 is PRHDT, CDR2 FYEKMQ, per germline (reference sequence). For the CDR3, the DNA is TGTGCCACCAAACGGGGGGAGAACACCGGGGAGCTGTTTTTT. This translates into CATKRGENTGELFF.

The chain employs TRBV4-3 and TRBJ1-2, with 9 bases identical to TRBD1. The CDR3 spans 14 residues. V lost 4 bases and J lost 1; bases outside the gene matches: 1. Looked up from germline, CDR1 is LGHNA and CDR2 is YSLEER. The CDR3: CASSPDRGNYGYTF. The DNA for the CDR3 is TGCGCCAGCAGCCCGGACAGGGGTAACTATGGCTACACCTTC.

J is TRBJ1-2 and V is TRBV19; no reliable D call. Trimming took 6 bases from V and 6 from J, leaving 14 bases between them. Germline values: CDR1 LNHDA, CDR2 SQIVND (reference sequence). The CDR3 sequence is 13 residues long. DNA for the CDR3: TGTGCCAGTAGAAGGTTGACATGGGATGGCTACACCTTC. It encodes CASRRLTWDGYTF.

This chain joins TRBV4-3 and TRBJ2-2; either TRBD1 or TRBD2 may fit D (5 bases each). Germline lookup yields CDR1 LGHNA and CDR2 YSLEER. Trimming left V 3 bases short and J 4 bases short, with 12 bases between. The CDR3 sequence is 15 residues long. The CDR3 reads CASSHDAGTTGELFF. CDR3 DNA: TGCGCCAGCAGCCATGATGCTGGGACCACCGGGGAGCTGTTTTTT.

The CDR3 coding sequence is TGTGCCAGCAGCTCCACCGGGGGGTCGGCGCATGGCTACACCTTC. It codes for CASSSTGGSAHGYTF. The chain couples TRBV6-5 to TRBJ1-2; the D gene is possibly TRBD1 (5 bases). Between the trimmed V and J ends, which lost 6 bases and 6 bases, there was a span of 20 bases. This CDR3 has 15 residues. CDR1 is MNHEY, CDR2 SVGAGI, per germline.